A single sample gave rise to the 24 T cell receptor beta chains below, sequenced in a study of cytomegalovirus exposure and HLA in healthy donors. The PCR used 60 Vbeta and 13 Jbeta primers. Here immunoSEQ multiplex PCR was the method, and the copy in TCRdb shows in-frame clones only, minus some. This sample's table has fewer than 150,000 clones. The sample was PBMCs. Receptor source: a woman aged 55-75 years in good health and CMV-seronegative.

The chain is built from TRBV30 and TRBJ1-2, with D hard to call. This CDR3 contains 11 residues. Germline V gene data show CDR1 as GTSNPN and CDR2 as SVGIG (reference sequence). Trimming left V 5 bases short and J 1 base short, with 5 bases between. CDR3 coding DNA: TGTGCCTGGGGCATTAACTATGGCTACACCTTC. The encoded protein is CAWGINYGYTF.

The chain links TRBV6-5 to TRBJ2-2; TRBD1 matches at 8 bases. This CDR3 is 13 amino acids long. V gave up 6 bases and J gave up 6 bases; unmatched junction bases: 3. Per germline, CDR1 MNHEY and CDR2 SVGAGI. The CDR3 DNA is TGTGCCAGCAGGAAGACAGGGGCCGGGGAGCTGTTTTTT. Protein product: CASRKTGAGELFF.

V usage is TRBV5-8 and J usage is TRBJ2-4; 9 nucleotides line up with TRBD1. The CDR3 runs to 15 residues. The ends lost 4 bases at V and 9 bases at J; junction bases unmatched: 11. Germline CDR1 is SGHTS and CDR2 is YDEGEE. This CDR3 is CASSGNRGRVGIQYF. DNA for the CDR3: TGTGCCAGCAGCGGGAACAGGGGGCGAGTGGGCATTCAGTACTTC.

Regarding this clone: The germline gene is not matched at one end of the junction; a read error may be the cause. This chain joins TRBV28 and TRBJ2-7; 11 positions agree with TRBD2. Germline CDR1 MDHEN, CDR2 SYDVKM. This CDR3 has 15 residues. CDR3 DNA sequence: TGTGCCAGCATTTTAGCGGGGGGGACCTCCTACGAGCAGTACTTC. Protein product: CASILAGGTSYEQYF.

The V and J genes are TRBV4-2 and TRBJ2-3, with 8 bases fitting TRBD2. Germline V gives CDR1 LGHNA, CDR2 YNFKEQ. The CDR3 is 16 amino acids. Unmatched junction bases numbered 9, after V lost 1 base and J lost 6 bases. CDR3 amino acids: CASSQAGGGPGDTQYF. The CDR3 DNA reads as TGTGCCAGCAGCCAAGCGGGCGGGGGGCCTGGCGATACGCAGTATTTT.

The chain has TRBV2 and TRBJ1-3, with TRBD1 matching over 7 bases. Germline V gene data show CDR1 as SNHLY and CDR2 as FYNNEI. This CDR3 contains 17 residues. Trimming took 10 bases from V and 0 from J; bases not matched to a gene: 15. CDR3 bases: TGTGCCACAAGAGCTTGGGACAGACCAGACTCTGGAAACACCATATATTTT. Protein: CATRAWDRPDSGNTIYF. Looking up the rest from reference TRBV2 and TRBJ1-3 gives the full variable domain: EPEVTQTPSHQVTQMGQEVILRCVPISNHLYFYWYRQILGQKVEFLVSFYNNEISEKSEIFDDQFSVERPDGSNFTLKIRSTKLEDSAMYFCATRAWDRPDSGNTIYFGEGSWLTVV.

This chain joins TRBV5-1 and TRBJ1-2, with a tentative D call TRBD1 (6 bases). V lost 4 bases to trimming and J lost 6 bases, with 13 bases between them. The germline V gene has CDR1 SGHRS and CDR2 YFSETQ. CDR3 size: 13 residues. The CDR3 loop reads CASSETGYNGYTF. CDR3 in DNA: TGCGCCAGCAGCGAAACAGGGTACAATGGCTACACCTTC. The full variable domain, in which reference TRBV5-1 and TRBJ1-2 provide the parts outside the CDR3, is KAGVTQTPRYLIKTRGQQVTLSCSPISGHRSVSWYQQTPGQGLQFLFEYFSETQRNKGNFPGRFSGRQFSNSRSEMNVSTLELGDSALYLCASSETGYNGYTFGSGTRLTVV.

Here the CDR3 reads CASSVGLAVTQYF. The DNA of the CDR3 is TGTGCCAGCAGCGTCGGACTAGCAGTGACCCAGTACTTC. The chain recombines TRBV5-4 with TRBJ2-5, with 8 bases aligning to TRBD2. V trimming: 4 bases; J trimming: 7 bases; junction bases outside the gene matches: 6. Per the germline V gene, CDR1 is SGHNT and CDR2 is YYREEE (reference sequence). The CDR3 runs 13 residues.

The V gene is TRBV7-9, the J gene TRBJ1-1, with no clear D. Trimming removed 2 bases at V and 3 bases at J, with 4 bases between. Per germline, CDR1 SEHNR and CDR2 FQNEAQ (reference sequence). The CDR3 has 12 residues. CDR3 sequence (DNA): TGTGCCAGCAGCTTATCGTACACTGAAGCTTTCTTT. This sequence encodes CASSLSYTEAFF.

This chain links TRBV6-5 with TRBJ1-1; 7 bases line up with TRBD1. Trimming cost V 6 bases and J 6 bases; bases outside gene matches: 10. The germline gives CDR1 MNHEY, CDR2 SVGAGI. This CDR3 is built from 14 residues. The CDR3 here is CASRSRTGHPEAFF. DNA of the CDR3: TGTGCCAGCAGGTCCCGGACAGGACATCCTGAAGCTTTCTTT.

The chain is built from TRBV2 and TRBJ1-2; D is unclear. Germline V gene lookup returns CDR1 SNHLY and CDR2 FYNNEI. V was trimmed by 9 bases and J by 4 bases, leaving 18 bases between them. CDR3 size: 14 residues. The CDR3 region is CARVSWEETYGYTF. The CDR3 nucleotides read TGTGCCAGAGTGAGCTGGGAGGAAACCTATGGCTACACCTTC.

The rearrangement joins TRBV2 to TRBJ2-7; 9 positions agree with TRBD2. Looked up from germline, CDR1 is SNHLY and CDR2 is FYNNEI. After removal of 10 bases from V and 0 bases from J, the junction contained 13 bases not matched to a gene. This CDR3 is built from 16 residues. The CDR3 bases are TGTGCCACCTCACCCTCTATTAGCGGGAGCTCCTACGAGCAGTACTTC. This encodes CATSPSISGSSYEQYF.

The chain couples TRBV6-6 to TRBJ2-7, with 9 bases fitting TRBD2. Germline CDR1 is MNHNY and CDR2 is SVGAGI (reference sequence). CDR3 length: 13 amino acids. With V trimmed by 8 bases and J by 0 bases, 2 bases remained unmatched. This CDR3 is CASRTSVSYEQYF. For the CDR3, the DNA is TGTGCCAGCCGGACTAGCGTCTCCTACGAGCAGTACTTC.

The CDR3 coding sequence is TGTGCTAGTGGTTTGGACCAGGAATACGAGCAGTACTTC. It is translated as CASGLDQEYEQYF. The chain uses TRBV12-5 and TRBJ2-7; D unclear. Trimming stripped 1 base from V and 4 bases from J, with 8 bases between. The CDR3 covers 13 residues. Germline values: CDR1 LGHNT, CDR2 FRNRAP.

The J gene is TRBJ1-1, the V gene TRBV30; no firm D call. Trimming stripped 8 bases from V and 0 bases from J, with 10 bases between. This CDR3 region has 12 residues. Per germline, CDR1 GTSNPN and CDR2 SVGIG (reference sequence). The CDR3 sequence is CATTRVNTEAFF. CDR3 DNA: TGTGCCACTACGAGGGTGAACACTGAAGCTTTCTTT. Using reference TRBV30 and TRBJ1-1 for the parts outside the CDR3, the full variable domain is SQTIHQWPATLVQPVGSPLSLECTVEGTSNPNLYWYRQAAGRGLQLLFYSVGIGQISSEVPQNLSASRPQDRQFILSSKKLLLSDSGFYLCATTRVNTEAFFGQGTRLTVV.

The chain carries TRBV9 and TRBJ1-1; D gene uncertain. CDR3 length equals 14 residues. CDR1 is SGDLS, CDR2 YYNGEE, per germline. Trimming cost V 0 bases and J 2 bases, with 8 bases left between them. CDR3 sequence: CASSVGQSNTEAFF. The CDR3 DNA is TGTGCCAGCAGCGTAGGACAAAGTAACACTGAAGCTTTCTTT.

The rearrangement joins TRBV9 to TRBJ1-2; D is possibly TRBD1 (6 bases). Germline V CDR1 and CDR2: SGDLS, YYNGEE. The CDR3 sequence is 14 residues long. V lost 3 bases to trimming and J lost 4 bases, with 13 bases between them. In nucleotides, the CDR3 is TGTGCCAGCAGCGCGGACAGCAGCTTCTATGGCTACACCTTC. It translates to CASSADSSFYGYTF.

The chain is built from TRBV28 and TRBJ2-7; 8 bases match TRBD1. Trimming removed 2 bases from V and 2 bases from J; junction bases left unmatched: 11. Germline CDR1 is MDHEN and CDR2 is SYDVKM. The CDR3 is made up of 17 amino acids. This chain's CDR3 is CASSLTPLLTGAYEQYF. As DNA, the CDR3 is TGTGCCAGCAGTTTAACCCCCCTCTTGACAGGGGCCTACGAGCAGTACTTC. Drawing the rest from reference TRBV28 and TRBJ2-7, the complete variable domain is DVKVTQSSRYLVKRTGEKVFLECVQDMDHENMFWYRQDPGLGLRLIYFSYDVKMKEKGDIPEGYSVSREKKERFSLILESASTNQTSMYLCASSLTPLLTGAYEQYFGPGTRLTVT.

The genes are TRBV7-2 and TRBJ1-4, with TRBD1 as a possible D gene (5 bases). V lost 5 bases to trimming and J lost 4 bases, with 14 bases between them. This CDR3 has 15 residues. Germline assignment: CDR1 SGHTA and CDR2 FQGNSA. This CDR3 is CASSPGDSYNEKLFF. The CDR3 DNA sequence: TGTGCCAGCAGCCCGGGTGACAGCTATAATGAAAAACTGTTTTTT.

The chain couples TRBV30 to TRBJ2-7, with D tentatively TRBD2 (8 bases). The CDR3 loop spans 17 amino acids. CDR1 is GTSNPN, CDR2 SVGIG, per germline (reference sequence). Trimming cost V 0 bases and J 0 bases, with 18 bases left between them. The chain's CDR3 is CAWSVGGVAGSSYEQYF. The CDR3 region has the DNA TGTGCCTGGAGTGTAGGGGGCGTAGCGGGAAGCTCCTACGAGCAGTACTTC.

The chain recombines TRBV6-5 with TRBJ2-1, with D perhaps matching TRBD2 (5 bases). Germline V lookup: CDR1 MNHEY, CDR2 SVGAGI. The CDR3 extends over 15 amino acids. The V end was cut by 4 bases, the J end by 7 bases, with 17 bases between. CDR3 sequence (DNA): TGTGCCAGCAGTTTGTCCCAGGAGGACTTAAATGAGCAGTTCTTC. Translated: CASSLSQEDLNEQFF.

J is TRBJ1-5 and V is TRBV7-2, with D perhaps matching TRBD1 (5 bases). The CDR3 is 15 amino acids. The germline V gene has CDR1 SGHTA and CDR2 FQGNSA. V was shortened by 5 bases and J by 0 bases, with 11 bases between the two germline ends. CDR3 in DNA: TGTGCCAGCAGCCGTGGACAATATAGCAATCAGCCCCAGCATTTT. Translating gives CASSRGQYSNQPQHF.

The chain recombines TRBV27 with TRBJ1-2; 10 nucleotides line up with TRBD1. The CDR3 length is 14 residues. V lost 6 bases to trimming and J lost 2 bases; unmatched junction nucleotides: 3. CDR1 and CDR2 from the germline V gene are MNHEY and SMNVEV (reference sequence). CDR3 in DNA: TGTGCCAGCAGGTTGACAGGGGGCAACTATGGCTACACCTTC. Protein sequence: CASRLTGGNYGYTF.

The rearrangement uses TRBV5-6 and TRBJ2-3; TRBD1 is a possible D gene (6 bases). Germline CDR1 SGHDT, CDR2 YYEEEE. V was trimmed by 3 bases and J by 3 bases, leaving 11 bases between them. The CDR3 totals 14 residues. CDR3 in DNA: TGTGCCAGCAGCTGGACAGAAGGAACAGATACGCAGTATTTT. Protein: CASSWTEGTDTQYF.